Listed below are T cell receptor beta chains from one sample, sequenced in a study of CD8 T cells in Susac syndrome. TCRdb used MiXCR to reprocess the immunoSEQ multiplex PCR reads, holding one entry per CDR3 protein. The data show almost 450,000 distinct CDR3 sequences, more than 70% seen once. Material: CD8+ T cells from PBMCs. The receptors here all came from a human donor with multiple sclerosis. The CDR3 runs from the conserved cysteine through the conserved F or W. The D gene is left open where the match is weak. Size values are once, few and many counts, or a class for expanded clones, and some rows have none.

cdr3_nt	cdr3_aa	d_call	v_call	j_call	clone_size
TGTGCCAGCAGCCAGACAGAGCTTGACACTGAAGCTTTCTTT	CASSQTELDTEAFF	.	TRBV5-6	TRBJ1-1	.
TGTGCCAGCAGCCCAAGGACAGGGTTCAATGAGCAGTTCTTC	CASSPRTGFNEQFF	TRBD1	TRBV7-9	TRBJ2-1	.
TGTGCCTGGAGTAATGGCGGGGAGCTGTTTTTT	CAWSNGGELFF	.	TRBV30	TRBJ2-2	.
TGCAGTGCTAGGGGGACTGGGACCTACGAGCAGTACTTC	CSARGTGTYEQYF	.	TRBV20-1	TRBJ2-7	.
TGCAGCGTTCCCGACGGGCCGAACTATGGCTACACCTTC	CSVPDGPNYGYTF	.	TRBV29-1	TRBJ1-2	.
TGCAGCGTTGAAAGTGGGACAACTCTGGAAAACACCATATATTTT	CSVESGTTLENTIYF	.	TRBV29-1	TRBJ1-3	.
TGTGCCAGCAGCTTAGAGTCGACCTCGGGATACAATGAGCAGTTCTTC	CASSLESTSGYNEQFF	.	TRBV11-3	TRBJ2-1	.
TGTGCCAGCAGTGGCCGGGACACCTACTACGAGCAGTACTTC	CASSGRDTYYEQYF	.	TRBV2	TRBJ2-7	.
TGTGCCAGCAGTTACTCTAGCATCCCGTCGAACACCGGGGAGCTGTTTTTT	CASSYSSIPSNTGELFF	.	TRBV6-5	TRBJ2-2	.
TGTGCCAGCAGCTCCCCCGGCAGAGAGGTCATCGATACTGAGCAGTTCTTC	CASSSPGREVIDTEQFF	.	TRBV7-8	TRBJ2-1	.
TGCAGCGTTGGAATGTTGGGAGGTGAAGCTTTCTTT	CSVGMLGGEAFF	.	TRBV29-1	TRBJ1-1	.
TGTGCCAGCAGCTCCCGGGACACTTACACAGATACGCAGTATTTT	CASSSRDTYTDTQYF	.	TRBV7-8	TRBJ2-3	few
TGTACCAGCAGCCCGCCGGGCAATCAGCCCCAGCATTTT	CTSSPPGNQPQHF	.	TRBV7-9	TRBJ1-5	.
TGTGCCAGCAGCTTTACAGGGGAGGTGGCAGAGACCCAGTACTTC	CASSFTGEVAETQYF	.	TRBV12-3/TRBV12-4	TRBJ2-5	few
TGTGCCAGCAGTGAAGCTGGAGGGGGCGGGGGAGATACGCAGTATTTT	CASSEAGGGGGDTQYF	.	TRBV6-1	TRBJ2-3	.
TGCAGTGCTAGAGATATTGCGTCAGGGTGGGATTCACCCCTCCACTTT	CSARDIASGWDSPLHF	.	TRBV20-1	TRBJ1-6	.
TGTGCCAGTAGATCCTCTAACTATGGCTACACCTTC	CASRSSNYGYTF	.	TRBV19	TRBJ1-2	.
TGCGCCAGCAGCTTGGAAGGGGCAGGGGGACCCCAGCATTTT	CASSLEGAGGPQHF	TRBD1	TRBV5-1	TRBJ1-5	.
TGTGCCATCAGTGAGAGGGCCGGAGAGGGGGAGACCCAGTACTTC	CAISERAGEGETQYF	.	TRBV10-3	TRBJ2-5	once
TGCAGTGCTGAGAAGTGGGAGGGCTTAGGGCAGTTCTTC	CSAEKWEGLGQFF	TRBD2	TRBV20-1	TRBJ2-1	once
TGTGCCAGTAGACTTTCTAGCGGGAGAGTTGATACGCAGTATTTT	CASRLSSGRVDTQYF	TRBD2	TRBV19	TRBJ2-3	.
TGTGCCAGCAGTTTCTCGGGGGCCCTGAACACTGAAGCTTTCTTT	CASSFSGALNTEAFF	.	TRBV27	TRBJ1-1	.
TGTGCCAGCCGAACCGGGACAGGGGAATTAGAGACCCAGTACTTC	CASRTGTGELETQYF	TRBD1	TRBV6-1	TRBJ2-5	.
TGTGCCACCAGTGATTTGCGACCTAGGGCAAAAGGTTGGGTTCACTACGAGCAGTACTTC	CATSDLRPRAKGWVHYEQYF	.	TRBV24-1	TRBJ2-7	.
TGCGCCAGCACCTGGACCGCCGAGGGTTCGAACACTGAAGCTTTCTTT	CASTWTAEGSNTEAFF	.	TRBV5-1	TRBJ1-1	once
TGTGCCAGCACCCCCCAAGCGGGAAGCTCCTACAATGAGCAGTTCTTC	CASTPQAGSSYNEQFF	TRBD2	TRBV27	TRBJ2-1	once
TGTGCCAGCAGCGTAGCGGGACAACGCACAGATACGCAGTATTTT	CASSVAGQRTDTQYF	.	TRBV9	TRBJ2-3	.
TGTGCCTGGAGCCTGCCAGGCTCTTCCTACAATGAGCAGTTCTTC	CAWSLPGSSYNEQFF	.	TRBV30	TRBJ2-1	.
TGCGCCAGCAGCCAATATCCGGGACAGGGCTACACTGAAGCTTTCTTT	CASSQYPGQGYTEAFF	TRBD1	TRBV4-1	TRBJ1-1	.
TGCGCCACCGGGACAGGGCACTATGGCTACACCTTC	CATGTGHYGYTF	TRBD1	TRBV10-2	TRBJ1-2	.
TGTGCCAGCAGCGGCGGGACAGCCCACACCGGGGAGCTGTTTTTT	CASSGGTAHTGELFF	.	TRBV6-1	TRBJ2-2	.
TGTGCCAGCAGGCTTAGGGACAGTCCCGAAGCTTTCTTT	CASRLRDSPEAFF	TRBD1	TRBV27	TRBJ1-1	.
TGCGCCAGCAGCTTAACAGGGGTCACGGATGAGCAGTTCTTC	CASSLTGVTDEQFF	TRBD1	TRBV5-1	TRBJ2-1	.
TGTGCCAGCAGTTACTCGATGTCCGGTAGTGAGCAGTTCTTC	CASSYSMSGSEQFF	.	TRBV6-5	TRBJ2-1	.
TGCGCCAGCAGCCACGGACAGAATAGCAATCAGCCCCAGCATTTT	CASSHGQNSNQPQHF	.	TRBV4-1	TRBJ1-5	.
TGTGCCAGTAGTGCGGCCACTGGCTACGAGCAGTACTTC	CASSAATGYEQYF	.	TRBV19	TRBJ2-7	.
TGTGCCAGCAGAAACAGAGGTGACTATGGCTACACCTTC	CASRNRGDYGYTF	.	TRBV12-3/TRBV12-4	TRBJ1-2	.